This TCR beta chain was retrieved from a study of beta chain features in type 1 diabetes. Overall study findings and caveats: Moderate but significant shortening of TCRB CDR3s was recorded in all four CD4+ subsets from Type 1 diabetes patients.

Reverse transcription of all isolated RNA meant that expressed TCRB transcripts were sequenced. Generated by immunoSEQ multiplex PCR, the TCRdb table keeps only in-frame clones and is missing some. Among roughly 340,000 clones listed, roughly 12% were seen once. Turning to this clone: Its antigen is as yet unknown.

V lost 0 bases, J lost 6 bases, and 9 bases lay in between. CDR3 length: 13 residues. The germline CDR1 and CDR2 sequences are SGDLS and YYNGEE. The rearrangement joins TRBV9 to TRBJ1-2; maybe TRBD1 (5 bases). The sequenced sample consisted of naive CD4+ T cells from blood. The source is a woman aged 18 to 35 with type 1 diabetes. The CDR3 nucleotides are TGTGCCAGCAGCGTAGCTGCAGGGAATGGCTACACCTTC. It yields the protein CASSVAAGNGYTF. Full variable domain (outside the CDR3, taken from reference TRBV9 and TRBJ1-2): DSGVTQTPKHLITATGQRVTLRCSPRSGDLSVYWYQQSLDQGLQFLIQYYNGEERAKGNILERFSAQQFPDLHSELNLSSLELGDSALYFCASSVAAGNGYTFGSGTRLTVV.